This entry describes one T cell receptor beta chain. Its antigen is not identified. This record comes from a study of post-analysis software for immune sequencing data. Study-wide background: Progressive-relapsing, secondary progressive and relapsing-remitting multiple sclerosis were among the disease courses included.

Tagging with unique molecular identifiers was a feature of the TCR beta cDNA libraries. Input populations of about 0.9 to 10 million T cells gave rise to around 480,000 cDNA molecules. In TCRdb, the PCR reads were re-called with MiXCR into one record per CDR3 protein. In the table there are approximately 730,000 distinct CDR3 sequences, roughly 46% of which are singletons. Study-wide findings and caveats: There was significantly lower normalized Chao1 diversity in multiple sclerosis patients than in controls. Roughly 5 TRBV segments (TRBV5-6, TRBV5-1 and TRBV20-1 among them) occurred more frequently in patients than in controls.

Per the germline V gene, CDR1 is SGHDT and CDR2 is YYEEEE. CDR3 size: 14 residues. V lost 0 bases to trimming and J lost 5 bases, with 8 bases between them. This receptor was identified in a girl between 5 and 17 years old with multiple sclerosis. The chain links TRBV5-6 to TRBJ1-4; D is unclear. The sequenced material came from blood. The CDR3 DNA sequence: TGTGCCAGCAGCTTGGGTCATAGGAATGAAAAACTGTTTTTT. It yields the protein CASSLGHRNEKLFF.